The present T cell receptor (beta chain) was sequenced within a study of post-analysis software for immune sequencing data. General study findings and limits: Four to six TRBV segments were significantly more frequent in patients than in controls. TRBV5-6, TRBV5-1 and TRBV20-1 were among these segments.

cDNA libraries for TCR beta contained unique molecular identifiers. TCRdb ran MiXCR on the PCR reads and lists one entry per CDR3 protein. In the table there are fewer than 850,000 distinct CDR3 sequences, 25% to 30% of which are singletons. CDR3 length: 11 residues. Germline CDR1 and CDR2: DFQATT and SNEGSKA (reference sequence). V was clipped by 7 bases and J by 5 bases, with 11 bases between them. This clonotype turned up a few times. Its antigen is undetermined. Sequences were obtained from blood. The V call is TRBV20-1, the J call TRBJ2-5; possibly TRBD1 for D (6 bases). The receptor was isolated from a girl under 18 with multiple sclerosis. The CDR3 nucleotides read TGCAGTGTCAAGAGGGGGGAGACCCAGTACTTC. Translating it yields CSVKRGETQYF.